Detailed here is one T cell receptor (beta chain). What it recognizes is unknown. The record originates from a study of T cell responses to AZD1222 COVID-19 vaccine. Regarding the study as a whole: Clonal diversity was possibly underestimated, and white British individuals and females predominated among donors. Reportedly, close to half of spike-specific TCRs are directed against unmutated variant regions. Spike as a whole was targeted by vaccine-associated CD4 TCRs, dominant at 160-218 and 743-854. The study sampled repertoires only after the peak T cell response.

The CDR3 spans 15 residues. Germline CDR1 is MDHEN and CDR2 is SYDVKM. With V trimmed by 5 bases and J by 0 bases, 5 bases remained unmatched. Produced via immunoSEQ multiplex PCR; TCRdb's table is partial and in-frame only. Of some 96,000 clones in the sample, around 87% were seen once. Sample: peripheral blood, taken on day 0 of MenACWY control vaccination. This rearrangement joins TRBV28 to TRBJ2-7; 9 positions agree with TRBD1. The receptor was isolated from an adult in good health. The CDR3 DNA follows: TGTGCCAGCAGTCAACCGGGACAGGGCTCCTACGAGCAGTACTTC. This encodes CASSQPGQGSYEQYF.